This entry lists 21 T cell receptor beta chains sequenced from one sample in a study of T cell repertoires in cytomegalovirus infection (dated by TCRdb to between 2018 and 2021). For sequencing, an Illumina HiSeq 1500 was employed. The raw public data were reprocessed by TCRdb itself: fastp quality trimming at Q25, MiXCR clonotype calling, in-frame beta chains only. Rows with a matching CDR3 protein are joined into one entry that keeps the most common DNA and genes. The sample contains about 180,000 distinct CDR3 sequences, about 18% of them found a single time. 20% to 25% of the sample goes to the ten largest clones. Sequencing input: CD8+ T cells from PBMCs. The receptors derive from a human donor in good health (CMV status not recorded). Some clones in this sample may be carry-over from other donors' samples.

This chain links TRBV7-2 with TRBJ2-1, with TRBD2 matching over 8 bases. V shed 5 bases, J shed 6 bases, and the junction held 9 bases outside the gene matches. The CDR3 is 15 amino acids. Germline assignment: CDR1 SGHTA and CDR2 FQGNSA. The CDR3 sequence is CASSVQTSVGNEQFF. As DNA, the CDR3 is TGTGCCAGCAGCGTCCAGACTAGCGTCGGCAATGAGCAGTTCTTC.

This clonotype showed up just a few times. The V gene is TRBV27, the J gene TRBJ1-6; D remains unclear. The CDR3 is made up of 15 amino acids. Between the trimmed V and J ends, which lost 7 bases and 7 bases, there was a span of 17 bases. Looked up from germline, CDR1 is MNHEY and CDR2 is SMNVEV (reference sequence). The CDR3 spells CASKGTKRPNSPLHF. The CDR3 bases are TGTGCCAGCAAAGGTACTAAACGACCAAATTCACCCCTCCACTTT.

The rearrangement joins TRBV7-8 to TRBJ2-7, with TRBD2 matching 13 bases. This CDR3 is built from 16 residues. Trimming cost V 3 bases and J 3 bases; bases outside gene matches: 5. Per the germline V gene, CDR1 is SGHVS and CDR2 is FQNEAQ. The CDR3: CASSFGTSGAFYEQYF. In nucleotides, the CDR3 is TGTGCCAGCAGCTTCGGGACTAGCGGGGCCTTCTACGAGCAGTACTTC.

CDR3 nucleotide sequence: TGTGCCAGCAGCCCGAACAGTCAAAAACTGTTTTTT. It translates to CASSPNSQKLFF. The chain combines TRBV7-9 with TRBJ1-4; D is uncertain. The CDR3 totals 12 residues. Per the germline V gene, CDR1 is SEHNR and CDR2 is FQNEAQ (reference sequence). The V and J ends lost 5 bases and 9 bases respectively, with 10 bases between them.

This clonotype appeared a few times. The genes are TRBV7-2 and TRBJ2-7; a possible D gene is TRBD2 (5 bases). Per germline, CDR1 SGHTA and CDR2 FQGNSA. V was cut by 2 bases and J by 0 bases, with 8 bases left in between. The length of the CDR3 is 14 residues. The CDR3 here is CASSLREGSYEQYF. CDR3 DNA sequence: TGTGCCAGCAGCTTACGCGAGGGCTCCTACGAGCAGTACTTC.

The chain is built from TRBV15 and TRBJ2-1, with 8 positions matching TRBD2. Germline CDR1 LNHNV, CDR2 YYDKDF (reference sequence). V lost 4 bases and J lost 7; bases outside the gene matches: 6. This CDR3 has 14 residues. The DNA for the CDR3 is TGTGCCACCAGCATCCCCGGGGGGGGGAATGAGCAGTTCTTC. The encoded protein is CATSIPGGGNEQFF.

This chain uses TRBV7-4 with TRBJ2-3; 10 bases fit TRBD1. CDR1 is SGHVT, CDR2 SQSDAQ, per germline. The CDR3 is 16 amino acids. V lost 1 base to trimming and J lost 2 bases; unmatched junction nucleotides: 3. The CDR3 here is CASSLGQGAPTDTQYF. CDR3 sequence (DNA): TGTGCCAGCAGCTTAGGACAGGGGGCCCCCACAGATACGCAGTATTTT.

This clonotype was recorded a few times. The CDR3 DNA is TGTGCCAGCAGCCAACCTACAGGGAGTCGATCCTACGAGCAGTACTTC. Translation: CASSQPTGSRSYEQYF. The V and J genes are TRBV14 and TRBJ2-7; a possible D gene is TRBD1 (6 bases). The CDR3 runs to 16 residues. Per germline, CDR1 SGHDN and CDR2 FVKESK. With 2 bases removed from V and 1 base from J, the gap between germline ends came to 15 bases.

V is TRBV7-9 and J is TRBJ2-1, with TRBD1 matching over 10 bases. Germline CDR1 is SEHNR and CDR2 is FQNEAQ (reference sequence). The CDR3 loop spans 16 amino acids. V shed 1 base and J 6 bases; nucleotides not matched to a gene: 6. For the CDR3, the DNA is TGTGCCAGCAGCTTAGGCGGGACAGGGGTCGTCAATGAGCAGTTCTTC. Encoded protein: CASSLGGTGVVNEQFF. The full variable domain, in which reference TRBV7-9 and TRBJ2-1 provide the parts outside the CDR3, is DTGVSQNPRHKITKRGQNVTFRCDPISEHNRLYWYRQTLGQGPEFLTYFQNEAQLEKSRLLSDRFSAERPKGSFSTLEIQRTEQGDSAMYLCASSLGGTGVVNEQFFGPGTRLTVL.

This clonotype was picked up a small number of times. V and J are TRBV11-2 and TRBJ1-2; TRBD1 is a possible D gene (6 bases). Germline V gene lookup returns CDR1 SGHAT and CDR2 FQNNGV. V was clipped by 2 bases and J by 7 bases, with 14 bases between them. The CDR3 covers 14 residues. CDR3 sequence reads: CASSLIQGVRGYTF. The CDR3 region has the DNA TGTGCCAGCAGCTTAATACAGGGAGTACGTGGCTACACCTTC. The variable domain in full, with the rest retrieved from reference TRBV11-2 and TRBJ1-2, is EAGVAQSPRYKIIEKRQSVAFWCNPISGHATLYWYQQILGQGPKLLIQFQNNGVVDDSQLPKDRFSAERLKGVDSTLKIQPAKLEDSAVYLCASSLIQGVRGYTFGSGTRLTVV.

Here the CDR3 DNA reads TGTGCCAGCAGCTTAGGTCATGGGGCTTCCTATGGCTACACCTTC. Amino acid sequence: CASSLGHGASYGYTF. The chain combines TRBV7-9 with TRBJ1-2, with a weak D call TRBD1 (5 bases). V shed 1 base and J shed 4 bases, with 13 bases lying between them. There are 15 residues in the CDR3. Germline lookup yields CDR1 SEHNR and CDR2 FQNEAQ (reference sequence).

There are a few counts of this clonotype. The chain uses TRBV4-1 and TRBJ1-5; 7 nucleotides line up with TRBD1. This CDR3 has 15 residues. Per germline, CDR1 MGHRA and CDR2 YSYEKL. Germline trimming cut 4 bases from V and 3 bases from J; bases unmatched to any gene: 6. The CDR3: CASSPDRAPNQPQHF. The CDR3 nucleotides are TGCGCCAGCAGCCCCGACAGGGCCCCCAATCAGCCCCAGCATTTT.

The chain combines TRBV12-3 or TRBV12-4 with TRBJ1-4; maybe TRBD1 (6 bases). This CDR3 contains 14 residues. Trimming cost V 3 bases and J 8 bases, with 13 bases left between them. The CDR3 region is CASSFRGGGEKLFF. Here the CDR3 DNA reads TGTGCCAGCAGTTTTAGAGGGGGGGGAGAAAAACTGTTTTTT.

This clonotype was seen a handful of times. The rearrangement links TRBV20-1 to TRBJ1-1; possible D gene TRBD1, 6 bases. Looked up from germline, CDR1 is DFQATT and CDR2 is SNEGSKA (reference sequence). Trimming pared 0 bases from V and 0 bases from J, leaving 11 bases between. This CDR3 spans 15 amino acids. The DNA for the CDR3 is TGCAGTGCTAGAGATCTTGACAGGATGAACACTGAAGCTTTCTTT. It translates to CSARDLDRMNTEAFF.

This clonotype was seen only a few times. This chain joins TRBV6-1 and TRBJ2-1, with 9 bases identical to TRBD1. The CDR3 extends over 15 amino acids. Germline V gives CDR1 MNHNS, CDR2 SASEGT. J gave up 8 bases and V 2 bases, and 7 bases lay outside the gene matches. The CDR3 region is CASSEPSGQGYEQFF. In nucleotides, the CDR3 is TGTGCCAGCAGTGAACCCTCGGGACAGGGCTATGAGCAGTTCTTC.

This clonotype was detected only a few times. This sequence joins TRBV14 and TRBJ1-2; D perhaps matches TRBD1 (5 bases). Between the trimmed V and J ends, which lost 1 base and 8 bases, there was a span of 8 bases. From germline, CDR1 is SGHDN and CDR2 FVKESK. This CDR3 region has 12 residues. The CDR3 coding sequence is TGTGCCAGCAGCCAAGGGGGGGAAGGCTACACCTTC. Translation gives CASSQGGEGYTF.

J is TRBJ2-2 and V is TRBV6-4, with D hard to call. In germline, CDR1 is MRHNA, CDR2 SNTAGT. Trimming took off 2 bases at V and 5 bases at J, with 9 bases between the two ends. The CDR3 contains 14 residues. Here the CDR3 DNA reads TGTGCCAGCAGTGACGGTTACGGAACCGGGGAGCTGTTTTTT. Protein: CASSDGYGTGELFF.

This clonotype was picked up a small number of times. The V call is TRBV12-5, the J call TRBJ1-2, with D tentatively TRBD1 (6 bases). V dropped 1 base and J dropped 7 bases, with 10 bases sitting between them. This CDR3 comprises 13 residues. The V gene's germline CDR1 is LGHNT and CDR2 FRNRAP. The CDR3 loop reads CASGLDRESGYTF. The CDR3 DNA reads TGTGCTAGTGGTTTGGACAGGGAGAGTGGCTACACCTTC.

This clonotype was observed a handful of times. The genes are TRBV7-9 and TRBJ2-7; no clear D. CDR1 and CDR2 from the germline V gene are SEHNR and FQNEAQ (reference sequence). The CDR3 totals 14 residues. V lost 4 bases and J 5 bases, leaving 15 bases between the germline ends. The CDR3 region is CASSSKSVADEQYF. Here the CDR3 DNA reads TGTGCCAGCAGCTCAAAATCGGTTGCGGACGAGCAGTACTTC.

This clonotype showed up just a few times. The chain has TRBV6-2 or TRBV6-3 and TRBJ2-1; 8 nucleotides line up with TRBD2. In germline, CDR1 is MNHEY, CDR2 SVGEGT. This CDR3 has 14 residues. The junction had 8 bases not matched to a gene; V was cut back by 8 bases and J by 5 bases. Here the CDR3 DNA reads TGTGCCAGCGGGATCGGGGGGGGGAACAATGAGCAGTTCTTC. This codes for CASGIGGGNNEQFF.

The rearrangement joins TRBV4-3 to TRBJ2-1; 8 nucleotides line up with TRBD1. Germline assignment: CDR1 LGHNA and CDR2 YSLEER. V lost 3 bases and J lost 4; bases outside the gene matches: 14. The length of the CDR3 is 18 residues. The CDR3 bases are TGCGCCAGCAGCCATAGTGCCCAGGGGGCCCCCCCATACAATGAGCAGTTCTTC. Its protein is CASSHSAQGAPPYNEQFF.